Listed below are T cell receptor beta chains from one sample, sequenced in a study of radiation and T cells in renal cell carcinoma. Produced via immunoSEQ multiplex PCR; TCRdb's table is partial and in-frame only. The sample has around 170,000 clones; 88% are singletons. The input for sequencing was blood, taken from a patient whose treatment included radiotherapy and nephrectomy. The source of these receptors is a woman in her forties or fifties with renal cell carcinoma. CDR3s include the opening cysteine and the closing phenylalanine or tryptophan. Each record gives: D gene, J gene, clone size, V gene, CDR3 DNA, CDR3 protein. D genes are given only for firm matches. Size is stated for part of the rows, as once, few or many counts, or as a class when the clone is expanded.

>.|TRBJ2-7|.|TRBV14
TGTGCCAGCAGCCTAGGACAAGTCCCATTTACCGAGCAGTACTTC
CASSLGQVPFTEQYF
>.|TRBJ1-4|once|TRBV18
TGTGCCAGCTCACCAATGGGACACTCAACTAATGAAAAACTGTTTTTT
CASSPMGHSTNEKLFF
>.|TRBJ2-3|.|TRBV7-9
TGTGCCAGCAGCACCTCCACAGATACGCAGTATTTT
CASSTSTDTQYF
>.|TRBJ2-2|.|TRBV7-9
TGTGCCAGCACCCGACAAACCGGGGAGCTGTTTTTT
CASTRQTGELFF
>.|TRBJ1-3|once|TRBV9
TGTGCCAGCAGCCCATCCCCCGGGAACTCTGGAAACACCATATATTTT
CASSPSPGNSGNTIYF
>.|TRBJ2-2|.|TRBV5-1
TGCGCCAGCAGCCAGACAGCTGATACCAACACCGGGGAGCTGTTTTTT
CASSQTADTNTGELFF
>TRBD1|TRBJ2-3|.|TRBV9
TGTGCCAGCAGCACCCGACAGGGGGTTGAGGATACGCAGTATTTT
CASSTRQGVEDTQYF
>.|TRBJ1-1|.|TRBV7-9
TGTGCCAGCAGCTTAGACACCGGGAACACTGAAGCTTTCTTT
CASSLDTGNTEAFF
>.|TRBJ1-1|.|TRBV6-1
TGTGCCAGCAGTGAAGTAAGGGGTGGTCGAGTCGAAGCTTTCTTT
CASSEVRGGRVEAFF
>.|TRBJ2-1|.|TRBV29-1
TGCAGCGGCTCAGGACTGGCCCGCAATGAGCAGTTCTTC
CSGSGLARNEQFF
>.|TRBJ2-5|few|TRBV2
TGTGCCAGCAGTCAAGAGACCCAGTACTTC
CASSQETQYF
>.|TRBJ2-2|.|TRBV7-2
TGTGCCAGCAGCACCCCGGGGCGACAGCTTAACACCGGGGAGCTGTTTTTT
CASSTPGRQLNTGELFF
>.|TRBJ1-2|.|TRBV29-1
TGCAGCGTTGCAGGGGTAGATGGCTACACCTTC
CSVAGVDGYTF
>.|TRBJ2-3|.|TRBV20-1
TGCAGTGCTAAAGGCGGGACTCAGGGGTATTTT
CSAKGGTQGYF
>.|TRBJ2-3|.|TRBV20-1
TGCAGTGCTGCCCCGACAGATACGCAGTATTTT
CSAAPTDTQYF
>.|TRBJ1-1|few|TRBV6-1
TGTGCCAGCAGGCCTACCGGACCCGGCGGTGAAGCTTTCTTT
CASRPTGPGGEAFF
>.|TRBJ1-2|.|TRBV7-9
TGTGCCAGCAGTCCAGGGGTTTCTTGGAATGGCTACACCTTC
CASSPGVSWNGYTF
>.|TRBJ2-7|.|TRBV4-3
TGCGCCAGCAGCCAATCTACAGGGTTTTACGAGCAGTACTTC
CASSQSTGFYEQYF
>.|TRBJ1-2|.|TRBV7-2
TGTGCCAGCAGCTCGGATGAAATGTTCCTCACCTTC
CASSSDEMFLTF
>.|TRBJ1-4|.|TRBV19
TGTGCCAGTAGTATAGGGCAGGACGATGAAAAACTGTTTTTT
CASSIGQDDEKLFF
>.|TRBJ1-5|.|TRBV2
TGTGCCAGCAGTGTGGAGGGGCCATATAGCAATCAGCCCCAGCATTTT
CASSVEGPYSNQPQHF
>.|TRBJ2-1|.|TRBV7-3
TGTGCCAGCAGCTTTGTAACGGGGCGTGAGCAGTTCTTC
CASSFVTGREQFF
>.|TRBJ2-3|.|TRBV5-1
TGCGCCAGCAGCTTGATCGCCAAAAGCACAGATACGCAGTATTTT
CASSLIAKSTDTQYF
>.|TRBJ1-1|few|TRBV11-1
TGTGCCAGCAGCTTCGGCACAGGCGTTAACACTGAAGCTTTCTTT
CASSFGTGVNTEAFF
>TRBD1|TRBJ1-2|once|TRBV5-1
TGCGCCAGCAGCGAAGACAGGGGCTATGGCTACACCTTC
CASSEDRGYGYTF
>.|TRBJ2-5|.|TRBV2
TGTGCCAGCAGTTCAGAGACCCAGTACTTC
CASSSETQYF
>TRBD2|TRBJ2-5|.|TRBV19
TGTGCCAGTAGTAGTAGCGGGGTCGGGAAGGAGACCCAGTACTTC
CASSSSGVGKETQYF
>.|TRBJ2-6|.|TRBV6-6
TGTGCCAGCACCCAGACACAATACTCTGGGGCCAACGTCCTGACTTTC
CASTQTQYSGANVLTF
>.|TRBJ2-2|.|TRBV6-1
TGTGCCAGCCGAACTAGTTTAGCCGGGGAGCTGTTTTTT
CASRTSLAGELFF
>.|TRBJ1-1|.|TRBV25-1
TGTGCCAGCAGTGAATATCCCCCCCGGGGTACTGAAGCTTTCTTT
CASSEYPPRGTEAFF
>.|TRBJ2-3|once|TRBV19
TGTGCCAGTAGTATAGGAGTGACAGATACGCAGTATTTT
CASSIGVTDTQYF
>.|TRBJ2-2|.|TRBV5-1
TGCGCCAGCAGCGTCCTAGGTGCCGGGGAGCTGTTTTTT
CASSVLGAGELFF
>.|TRBJ2-6|.|TRBV18
TGTGCCAGCTCACCCTGGTCAGGGTTTAACCCTGGGGCCAACGTCCTGACTTTC
CASSPWSGFNPGANVLTF
>TRBD1|TRBJ1-2|.|TRBV7-3
TGTGCCAGCAGCCGAGACAGGGTAGATCGCTACACCTTC
CASSRDRVDRYTF
>TRBD1|TRBJ2-3|.|TRBV14
TGTGCCAGCAGCCTTCAAGGGACAGGGGGATCTTATTTT
CASSLQGTGGSYF
>.|TRBJ2-3|.|TRBV6-5
TGTGCCAGCAGCTCCCTCGGCACAGATACGCAGTATTTT
CASSSLGTDTQYF
>TRBD1|TRBJ1-1|.|TRBV5-1
TGCGCCAGCAGTTCTGGACAGGGTCTCGTTGTCACTGAAGCTTTCTTT
CASSSGQGLVVTEAFF
>.|TRBJ2-3|.|TRBV7-9
TGTGCCAGCAGCTTGGGGGCCCAAGGGACAGATACGCAGTATTTT
CASSLGAQGTDTQYF
>.|TRBJ2-3|.|TRBV7-2
TGTGCCAGCAGCTTCCCGAGCGGGACAGATACGCAGTATTTT
CASSFPSGTDTQYF
>.|TRBJ2-2|.|TRBV7-9
TGTGCCAGCGTTCCTGTGGAGATAACCGGGGAGCTGTTTTTT
CASVPVEITGELFF
>TRBD2|TRBJ2-1|.|TRBV6-4
TGTGCCAGCAGTTTAGCGGGGGGTGTCGGAGAGCAGTTCTTC
CASSLAGGVGEQFF
>TRBD1|TRBJ1-2|.|TRBV6-1
TGTGCCAGCAGTGAAATGACAGGGGTGTATGGCTACACCTTC
CASSEMTGVYGYTF
>TRBD2|TRBJ2-5|.|TRBV4-1
TGCGCCAGCAGCCCTGGGTGGGGGAGGGACCAAGAGACCCAGTACTTC
CASSPGWGRDQETQYF
>TRBD2|TRBJ2-5|.|TRBV19
TGTGCCACCCTAGACCCGGGGGGAGCGTCGGAGACCCAGTACTTC
CATLDPGGASETQYF
>.|TRBJ1-2|.|TRBV6-1
TGTGCCAGCACCTTGACAGCGGGCTATGGCTACACCTTC
CASTLTAGYGYTF
>TRBD2|TRBJ2-7|.|TRBV7-9
TGTGCCAGCAGCTTAGAGACTAGCGGGGGTCGCACCTCCTACGAGCAGTACTTC
CASSLETSGGRTSYEQYF
>.|TRBJ1-2|.|TRBV7-2
TGTGCCAGCAGCCCTGGGGGGAATGGCTACACCTTC
CASSPGGNGYTF
>.|TRBJ2-7|.|TRBV19
TGTGCCAGTAGTACGAGCTCCTACGAGCAGTACTTC
CASSTSSYEQYF
>.|TRBJ1-2|.|TRBV10-3
TGTGCCATCAGTGACGGGGATTTAGTTCCTGGCTACACCTTC
CAISDGDLVPGYTF
>TRBD1|TRBJ1-2|.|TRBV4-1
TGCGCCAGCAGCCGCCACAGGGGTCGGAAAAAGATAAACTATGGCTACACCTTC
CASSRHRGRKKINYGYTF
>.|TRBJ2-1|.|TRBV5-6
TGTGCCAGCAGCCCGGGGACGGGAAGCTCCTACAATGAGCAGTTCTTC
CASSPGTGSSYNEQFF
>TRBD2|TRBJ2-1|.|TRBV7-9
TGTGCCAGCAGGTTTAGCGGGGGGCGCTCCTACAATGAGCAGTTCTTC
CASRFSGGRSYNEQFF
>.|TRBJ2-6|.|TRBV7-2
TGTGCCAGCAAACTCACGAGGGGGGTTAGTAACTCTGGGGCCAACGTCCTGACTTTC
CASKLTRGVSNSGANVLTF
>.|TRBJ2-5|.|TRBV6-5
TGTGCCAGCAGTCCCTTTCCGACAGGACAAGAGACCCAGTACTTC
CASSPFPTGQETQYF